Each of the 2 T cell receptor beta chains below was sequenced from the same sample in a study of radiation and T cells in renal cell carcinoma. Time point meaning: blood 4 weeks post-SBRT, at nephrectomy. Regarding treatment: 15 Gy SBRT to primary tumor, nephrectomy 4 weeks later. Using immunoSEQ multiplex PCR, the repertoire was profiled, and TCRdb retains in-frame clones only, with some absent. Here the sample spans some 150,000 clones, 65% to 90% being singletons. The sequencing here drew on blood, taken from a patient whose treatment included radiotherapy and nephrectomy. The source is a woman aged 50 to 65 with renal cell carcinoma.

V usage is TRBV7-8 and J usage is TRBJ1-1, with D tentatively TRBD1 (6 bases). This CDR3 has 16 amino acids. Trimming removed 5 bases at V and 2 bases at J, with 18 bases between. Germline loops: CDR1 SGHVS, CDR2 FQNEAQ. The CDR3 sequence: CASSKRTEFLNTEAFF. The CDR3 nucleotides read TGTGCCAGCAGCAAGCGGACAGAGTTTCTCAACACTGAAGCTTTCTTT.

The rearrangement uses TRBV4-1 and TRBJ1-3, with D possibly matching TRBD1 (5 bases). The length of the CDR3 is 17 residues. Trimming shortened V by 1 base and J by 0 bases, and 13 bases separated the two germline ends. Germline V gives CDR1 MGHRA, CDR2 YSYEKL. CDR3 in amino acids: CASSQGDVYSSGNTIYF. The CDR3 nucleotides read TGCGCCAGCAGCCAAGGGGACGTATACAGCTCTGGAAACACCATATATTTT.